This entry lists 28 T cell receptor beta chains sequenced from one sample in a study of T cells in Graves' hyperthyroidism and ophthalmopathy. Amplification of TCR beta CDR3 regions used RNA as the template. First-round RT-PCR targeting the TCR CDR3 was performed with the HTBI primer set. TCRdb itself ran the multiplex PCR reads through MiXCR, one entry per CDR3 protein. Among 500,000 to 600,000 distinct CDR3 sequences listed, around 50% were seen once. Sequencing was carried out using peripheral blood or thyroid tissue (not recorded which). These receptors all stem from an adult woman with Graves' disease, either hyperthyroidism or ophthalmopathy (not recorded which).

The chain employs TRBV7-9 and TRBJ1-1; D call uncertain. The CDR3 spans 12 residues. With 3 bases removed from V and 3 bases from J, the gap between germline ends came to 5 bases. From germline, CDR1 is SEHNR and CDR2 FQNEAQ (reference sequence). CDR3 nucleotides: TGTGCCAGCAGCTTCGATGACACTGAAGCTTTCTTT. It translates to CASSFDDTEAFF. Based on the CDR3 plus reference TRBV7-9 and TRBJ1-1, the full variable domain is DTGVSQNPRHKITKRGQNVTFRCDPISEHNRLYWYRQTLGQGPEFLTYFQNEAQLEKSRLLSDRFSAERPKGSFSTLEIQRTEQGDSAMYLCASSFDDTEAFFGQGTRLTVV.

The CDR3 loop reads CASSSGHYYEQYF. CDR3 DNA sequence: TGTGCCAGCAGCTCCGGACACTACTACGAGCAGTACTTC. The V and J genes are TRBV7-9 and TRBJ2-7; D possibly corresponds to TRBD1 (5 bases). The CDR3 is 13 residues long. The V end lost 4 bases, the J end lost 3 bases, and 10 bases lay between the germline ends. Germline V gene lookup returns CDR1 SEHNR and CDR2 FQNEAQ (reference sequence).

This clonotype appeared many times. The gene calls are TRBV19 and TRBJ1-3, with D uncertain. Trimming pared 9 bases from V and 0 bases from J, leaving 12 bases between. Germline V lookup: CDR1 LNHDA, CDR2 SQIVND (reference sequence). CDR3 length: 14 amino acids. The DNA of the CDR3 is TGTGCCAGCCAAGACGGACCCTCTGGAAACACCATATATTTT. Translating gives CASQDGPSGNTIYF. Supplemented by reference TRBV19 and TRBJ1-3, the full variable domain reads DGGITQSPKYLFRKEGQNVTLSCEQNLNHDAMYWYRQDPGQGLRLIYYSQIVNDFQKGDIAEGYSVSREKKESFPLTVTSAQKNPTAFYLCASQDGPSGNTIYFGEGSWLTVV.

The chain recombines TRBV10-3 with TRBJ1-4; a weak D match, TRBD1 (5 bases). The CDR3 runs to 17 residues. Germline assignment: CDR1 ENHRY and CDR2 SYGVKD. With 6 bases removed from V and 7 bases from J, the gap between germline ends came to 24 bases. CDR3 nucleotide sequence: TGTGCCATCAGACCCCGGGACCCTGCACCCGACGGTGAAAAACTGTTTTTT. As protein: CAIRPRDPAPDGEKLFF.

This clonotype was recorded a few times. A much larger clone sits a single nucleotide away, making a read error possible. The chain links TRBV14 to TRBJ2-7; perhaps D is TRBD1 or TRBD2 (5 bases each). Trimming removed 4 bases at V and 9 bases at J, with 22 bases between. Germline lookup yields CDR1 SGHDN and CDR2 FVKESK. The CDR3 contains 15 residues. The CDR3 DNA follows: TGTGCCAGCAGCCGGGGCCCGGGGACGCCATGCGGGCAGTACTTC. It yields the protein CASSRGPGTPCGQYF.

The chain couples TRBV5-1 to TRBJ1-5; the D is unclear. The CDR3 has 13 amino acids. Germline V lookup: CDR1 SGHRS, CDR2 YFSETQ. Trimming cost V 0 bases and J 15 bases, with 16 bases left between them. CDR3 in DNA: TGCGCCAGCAGCTTGGAGCCGTCTGGTCATAGGCATTTT. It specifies CASSLEPSGHRHF.

The DNA of the CDR3 is TGTGCCCTCCCGAAGGGGTCTGGGGCCAACGTCCTGACTTTC. Translating gives CALPKGSGANVLTF. This chain links TRBV14 with TRBJ2-6; D might be TRBD1 (5 bases). Germline-derived CDR1 and CDR2 are SGHDN and FVKESK. CDR3 length: 14 residues. V lost 11 bases and J 1 base, leaving 12 bases between the germline ends.

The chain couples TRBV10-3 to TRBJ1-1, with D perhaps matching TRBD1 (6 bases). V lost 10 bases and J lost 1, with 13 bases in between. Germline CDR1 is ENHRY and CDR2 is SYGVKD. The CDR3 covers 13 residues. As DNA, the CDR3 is TGTGCCAGCGAACCGGGACAGAACACTGAAGCTTTCTTT. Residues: CASEPGQNTEAFF.

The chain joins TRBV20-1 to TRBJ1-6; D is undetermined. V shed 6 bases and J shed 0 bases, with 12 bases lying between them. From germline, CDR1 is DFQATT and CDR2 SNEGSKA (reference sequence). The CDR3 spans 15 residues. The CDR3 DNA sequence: TGCAGTGCCGACCCGGGGAGCTCCTATAATTCACCCCTCCACTTT. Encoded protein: CSADPGSSYNSPLHF.

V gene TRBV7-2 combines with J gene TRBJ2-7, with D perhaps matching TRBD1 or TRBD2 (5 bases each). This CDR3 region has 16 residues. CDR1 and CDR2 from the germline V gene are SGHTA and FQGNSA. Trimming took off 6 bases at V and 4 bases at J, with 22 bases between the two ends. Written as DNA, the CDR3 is TGTGCCAGCAGTAGTTCCTGGTGGAACGGGGCGTACGAGCAGTACTTC. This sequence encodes CASSSSWWNGAYEQYF.

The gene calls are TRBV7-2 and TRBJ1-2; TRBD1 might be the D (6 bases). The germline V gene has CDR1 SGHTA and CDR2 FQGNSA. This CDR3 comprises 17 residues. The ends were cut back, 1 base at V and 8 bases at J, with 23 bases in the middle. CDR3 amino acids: CASSLDPTGRGGNGYTF. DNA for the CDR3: TGTGCCAGCAGCTTAGATCCGACAGGTCGAGGGGGTAACGGCTACACCTTC.

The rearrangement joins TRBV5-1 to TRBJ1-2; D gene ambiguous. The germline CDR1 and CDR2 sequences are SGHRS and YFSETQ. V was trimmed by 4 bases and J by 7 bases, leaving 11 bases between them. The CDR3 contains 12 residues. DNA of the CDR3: TGCGCCAGCAGCCCCCTAGGGATTGGCTACACCTTC. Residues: CASSPLGIGYTF.

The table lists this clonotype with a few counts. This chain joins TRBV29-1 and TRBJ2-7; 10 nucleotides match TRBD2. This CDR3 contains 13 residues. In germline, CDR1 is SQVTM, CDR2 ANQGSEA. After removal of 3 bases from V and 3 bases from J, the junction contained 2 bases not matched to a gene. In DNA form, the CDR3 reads TGCAGCGTTGAGACTAGCGGGCGCTACGAGCAGTACTTC. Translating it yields CSVETSGRYEQYF.

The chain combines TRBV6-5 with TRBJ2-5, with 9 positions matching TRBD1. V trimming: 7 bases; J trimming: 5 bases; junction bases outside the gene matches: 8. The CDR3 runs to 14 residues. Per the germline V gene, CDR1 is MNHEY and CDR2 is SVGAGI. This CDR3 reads CASTRTGVDETQYF. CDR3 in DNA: TGTGCCAGCACCAGGACAGGGGTTGATGAGACCCAGTACTTC.

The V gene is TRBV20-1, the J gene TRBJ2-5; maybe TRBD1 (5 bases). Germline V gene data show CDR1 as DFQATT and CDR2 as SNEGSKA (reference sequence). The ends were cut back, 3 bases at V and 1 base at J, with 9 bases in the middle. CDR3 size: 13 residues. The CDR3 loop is CSASRQGQETQYF. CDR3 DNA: TGCAGTGCTAGCAGGCAGGGCCAAGAGACCCAGTACTTC.

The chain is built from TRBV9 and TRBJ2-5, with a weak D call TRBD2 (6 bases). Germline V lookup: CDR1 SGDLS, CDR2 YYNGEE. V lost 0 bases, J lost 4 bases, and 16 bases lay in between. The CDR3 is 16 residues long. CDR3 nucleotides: TGTGCCAGCAGCGTAGATGCAGGGAGGTGGAGAGAGACCCAGTACTTC. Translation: CASSVDAGRWRETQYF.

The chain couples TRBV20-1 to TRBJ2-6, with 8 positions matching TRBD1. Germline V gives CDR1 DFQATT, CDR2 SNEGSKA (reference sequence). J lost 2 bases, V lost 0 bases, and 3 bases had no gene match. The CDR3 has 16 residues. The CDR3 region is CSAREGTGAGANVLTF. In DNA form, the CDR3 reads TGCAGTGCTAGAGAGGGGACAGGCGCTGGGGCCAACGTCCTGACTTTC.

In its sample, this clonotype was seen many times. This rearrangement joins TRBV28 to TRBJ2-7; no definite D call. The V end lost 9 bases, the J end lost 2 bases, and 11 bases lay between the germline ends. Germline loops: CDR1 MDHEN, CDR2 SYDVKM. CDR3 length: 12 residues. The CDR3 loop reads CASTTRPYEQYF. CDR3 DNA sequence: TGTGCCAGTACGACTCGGCCCTACGAGCAGTACTTC.

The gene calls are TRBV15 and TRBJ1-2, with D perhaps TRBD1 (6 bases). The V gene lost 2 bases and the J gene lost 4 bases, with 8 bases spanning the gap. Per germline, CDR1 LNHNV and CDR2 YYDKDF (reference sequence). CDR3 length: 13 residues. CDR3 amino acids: CATSRPQGYGYTF. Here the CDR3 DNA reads TGTGCCACCAGCAGACCACAGGGCTATGGCTACACCTTC.

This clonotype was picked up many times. As DNA, the CDR3 is TGTGCCAGCAGTGATGCCTTGGCGGGTGAAAAACTGTTTTTT. This translates into CASSDALAGEKLFF. The rearrangement links TRBV25-1 to TRBJ1-4; D ambiguous. This CDR3 region has 14 residues. V lost 3 bases to trimming and J lost 7 bases, with 12 bases between them. The V gene's germline CDR1 is MGHDK and CDR2 SYGVNS. The full variable domain, with the rest looked up from reference TRBV25-1 and TRBJ1-4, is EADIYQTPRYLVIGTGKKITLECSQTMGHDKMYWYQQDPGMELHLIHYSYGVNSTEKGDLSSESTVSRIRTEHFPLTLESARPSHTSQYLCASSDALAGEKLFFGSGTQLSVL.

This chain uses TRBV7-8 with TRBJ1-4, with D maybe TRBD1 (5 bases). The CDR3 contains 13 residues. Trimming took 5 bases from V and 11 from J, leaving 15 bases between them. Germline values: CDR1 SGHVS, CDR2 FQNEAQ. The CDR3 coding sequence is TGTGCCAGCAGCGGCGGGACTAGCGGGAAACTGTTTTTT. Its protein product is CASSGGTSGKLFF.

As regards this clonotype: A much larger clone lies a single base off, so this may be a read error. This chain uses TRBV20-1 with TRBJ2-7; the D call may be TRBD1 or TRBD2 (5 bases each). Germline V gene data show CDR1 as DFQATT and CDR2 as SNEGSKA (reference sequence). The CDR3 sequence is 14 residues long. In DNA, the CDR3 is TGCAGTGCTGTCGACAGCCGGGGCAATTACGAGCAGCACTTC. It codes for CSAVDSRGNYEQHF.

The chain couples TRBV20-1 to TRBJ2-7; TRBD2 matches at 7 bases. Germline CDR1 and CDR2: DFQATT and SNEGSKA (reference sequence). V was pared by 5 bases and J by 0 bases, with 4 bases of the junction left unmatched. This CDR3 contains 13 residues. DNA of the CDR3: TGCAGTGCTCCCGGGGGGACCTCCTACGAGCAGTACTTC. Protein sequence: CSAPGGTSYEQYF.

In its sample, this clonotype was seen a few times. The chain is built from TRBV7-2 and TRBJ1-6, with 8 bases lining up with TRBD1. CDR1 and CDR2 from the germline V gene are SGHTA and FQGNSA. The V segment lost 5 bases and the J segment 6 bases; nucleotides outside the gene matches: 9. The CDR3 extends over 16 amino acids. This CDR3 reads CASSVGDRIINSPLHF. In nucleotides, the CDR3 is TGTGCCAGCAGCGTGGGGGACAGGATTATTAATTCACCCCTCCACTTT.

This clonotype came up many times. The CDR3: CASSLIDSSYEQYF. The CDR3, as DNA: TGTGCCAGCAGCCTTATCGACAGCTCCTACGAGCAGTACTTC. This chain connects TRBV7-8 to TRBJ2-7, with D perhaps TRBD1 (5 bases). The germline V gene encodes CDR1 SGHVS and CDR2 FQNEAQ. This CDR3 is 14 amino acids long. V lost 5 bases and J lost 0, with 11 bases in between.

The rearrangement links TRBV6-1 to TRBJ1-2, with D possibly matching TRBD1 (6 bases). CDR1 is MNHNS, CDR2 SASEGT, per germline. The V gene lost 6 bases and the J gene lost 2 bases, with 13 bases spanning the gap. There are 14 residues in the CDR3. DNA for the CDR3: TGTGCCAGCAGCGCCGGGACAACCAACTATGGCTACACCTTC. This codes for CASSAGTTNYGYTF.

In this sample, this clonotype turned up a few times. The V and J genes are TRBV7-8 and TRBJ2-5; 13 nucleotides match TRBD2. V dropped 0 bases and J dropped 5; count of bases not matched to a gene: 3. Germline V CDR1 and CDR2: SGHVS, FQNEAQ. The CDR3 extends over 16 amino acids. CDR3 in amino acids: CASSLAGTSGTETQYF. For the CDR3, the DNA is TGTGCCAGCAGCTTAGCTGGGACTAGCGGGACGGAGACCCAGTACTTC. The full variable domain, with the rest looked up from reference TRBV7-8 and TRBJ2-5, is GAGVSQSPRYKVAKRGQDVALRCDPISGHVSLFWYQQALGQGPEFLTYFQNEAQLDKSGLPSDRFFAERPEGSVSTLKIQRTQQEDSAVYLCASSLAGTSGTETQYFGPGTRLLVL.

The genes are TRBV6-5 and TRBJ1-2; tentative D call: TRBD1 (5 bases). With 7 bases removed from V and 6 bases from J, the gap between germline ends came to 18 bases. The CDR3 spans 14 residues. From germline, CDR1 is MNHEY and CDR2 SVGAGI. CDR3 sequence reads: CASTLRMVGDGYTF. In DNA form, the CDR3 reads TGTGCCAGCACCCTTAGGATGGTAGGGGATGGCTACACCTTC.